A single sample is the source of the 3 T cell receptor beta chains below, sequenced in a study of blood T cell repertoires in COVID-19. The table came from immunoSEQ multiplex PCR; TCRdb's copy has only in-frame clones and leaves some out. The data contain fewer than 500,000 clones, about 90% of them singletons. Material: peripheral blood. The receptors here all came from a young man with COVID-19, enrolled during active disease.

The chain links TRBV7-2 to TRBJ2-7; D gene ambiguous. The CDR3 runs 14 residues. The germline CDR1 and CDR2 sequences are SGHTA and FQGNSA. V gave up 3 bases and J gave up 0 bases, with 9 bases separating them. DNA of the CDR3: TGTGCCAGCAGCTTTGGGCAGGACTCCTACGAGCAGTACTTC. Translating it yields CASSFGQDSYEQYF.

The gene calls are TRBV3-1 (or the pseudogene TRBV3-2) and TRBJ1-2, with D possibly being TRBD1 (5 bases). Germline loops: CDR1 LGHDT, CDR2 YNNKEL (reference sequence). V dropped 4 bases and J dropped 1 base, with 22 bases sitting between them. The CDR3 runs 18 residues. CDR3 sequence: CASSLGTQGPIFNYGYTF. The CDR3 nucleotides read TGTGCCAGCAGCCTAGGGACTCAGGGCCCTATATTTAACTATGGCTACACCTTC.

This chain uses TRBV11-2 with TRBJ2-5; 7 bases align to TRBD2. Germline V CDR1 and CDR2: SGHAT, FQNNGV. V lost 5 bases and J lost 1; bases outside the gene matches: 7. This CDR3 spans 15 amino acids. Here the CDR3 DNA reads TGTGCCAGCAGCCAAACTAGCGTGAGCCAAGAGACCCAGTACTTC. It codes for CASSQTSVSQETQYF.